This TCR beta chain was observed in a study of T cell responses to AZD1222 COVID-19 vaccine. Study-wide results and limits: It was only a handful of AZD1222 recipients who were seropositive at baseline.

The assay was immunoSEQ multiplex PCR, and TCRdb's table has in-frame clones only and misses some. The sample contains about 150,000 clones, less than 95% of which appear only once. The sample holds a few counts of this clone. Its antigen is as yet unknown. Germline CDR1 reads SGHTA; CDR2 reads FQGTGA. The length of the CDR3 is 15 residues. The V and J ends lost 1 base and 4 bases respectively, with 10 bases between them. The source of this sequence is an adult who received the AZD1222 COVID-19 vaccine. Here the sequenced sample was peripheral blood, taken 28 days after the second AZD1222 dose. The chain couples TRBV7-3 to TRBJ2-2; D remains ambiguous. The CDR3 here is CASSLNHVGTGELFF. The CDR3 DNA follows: TGTGCCAGCAGCTTAAATCACGTGGGCACCGGGGAGCTGTTTTTT.